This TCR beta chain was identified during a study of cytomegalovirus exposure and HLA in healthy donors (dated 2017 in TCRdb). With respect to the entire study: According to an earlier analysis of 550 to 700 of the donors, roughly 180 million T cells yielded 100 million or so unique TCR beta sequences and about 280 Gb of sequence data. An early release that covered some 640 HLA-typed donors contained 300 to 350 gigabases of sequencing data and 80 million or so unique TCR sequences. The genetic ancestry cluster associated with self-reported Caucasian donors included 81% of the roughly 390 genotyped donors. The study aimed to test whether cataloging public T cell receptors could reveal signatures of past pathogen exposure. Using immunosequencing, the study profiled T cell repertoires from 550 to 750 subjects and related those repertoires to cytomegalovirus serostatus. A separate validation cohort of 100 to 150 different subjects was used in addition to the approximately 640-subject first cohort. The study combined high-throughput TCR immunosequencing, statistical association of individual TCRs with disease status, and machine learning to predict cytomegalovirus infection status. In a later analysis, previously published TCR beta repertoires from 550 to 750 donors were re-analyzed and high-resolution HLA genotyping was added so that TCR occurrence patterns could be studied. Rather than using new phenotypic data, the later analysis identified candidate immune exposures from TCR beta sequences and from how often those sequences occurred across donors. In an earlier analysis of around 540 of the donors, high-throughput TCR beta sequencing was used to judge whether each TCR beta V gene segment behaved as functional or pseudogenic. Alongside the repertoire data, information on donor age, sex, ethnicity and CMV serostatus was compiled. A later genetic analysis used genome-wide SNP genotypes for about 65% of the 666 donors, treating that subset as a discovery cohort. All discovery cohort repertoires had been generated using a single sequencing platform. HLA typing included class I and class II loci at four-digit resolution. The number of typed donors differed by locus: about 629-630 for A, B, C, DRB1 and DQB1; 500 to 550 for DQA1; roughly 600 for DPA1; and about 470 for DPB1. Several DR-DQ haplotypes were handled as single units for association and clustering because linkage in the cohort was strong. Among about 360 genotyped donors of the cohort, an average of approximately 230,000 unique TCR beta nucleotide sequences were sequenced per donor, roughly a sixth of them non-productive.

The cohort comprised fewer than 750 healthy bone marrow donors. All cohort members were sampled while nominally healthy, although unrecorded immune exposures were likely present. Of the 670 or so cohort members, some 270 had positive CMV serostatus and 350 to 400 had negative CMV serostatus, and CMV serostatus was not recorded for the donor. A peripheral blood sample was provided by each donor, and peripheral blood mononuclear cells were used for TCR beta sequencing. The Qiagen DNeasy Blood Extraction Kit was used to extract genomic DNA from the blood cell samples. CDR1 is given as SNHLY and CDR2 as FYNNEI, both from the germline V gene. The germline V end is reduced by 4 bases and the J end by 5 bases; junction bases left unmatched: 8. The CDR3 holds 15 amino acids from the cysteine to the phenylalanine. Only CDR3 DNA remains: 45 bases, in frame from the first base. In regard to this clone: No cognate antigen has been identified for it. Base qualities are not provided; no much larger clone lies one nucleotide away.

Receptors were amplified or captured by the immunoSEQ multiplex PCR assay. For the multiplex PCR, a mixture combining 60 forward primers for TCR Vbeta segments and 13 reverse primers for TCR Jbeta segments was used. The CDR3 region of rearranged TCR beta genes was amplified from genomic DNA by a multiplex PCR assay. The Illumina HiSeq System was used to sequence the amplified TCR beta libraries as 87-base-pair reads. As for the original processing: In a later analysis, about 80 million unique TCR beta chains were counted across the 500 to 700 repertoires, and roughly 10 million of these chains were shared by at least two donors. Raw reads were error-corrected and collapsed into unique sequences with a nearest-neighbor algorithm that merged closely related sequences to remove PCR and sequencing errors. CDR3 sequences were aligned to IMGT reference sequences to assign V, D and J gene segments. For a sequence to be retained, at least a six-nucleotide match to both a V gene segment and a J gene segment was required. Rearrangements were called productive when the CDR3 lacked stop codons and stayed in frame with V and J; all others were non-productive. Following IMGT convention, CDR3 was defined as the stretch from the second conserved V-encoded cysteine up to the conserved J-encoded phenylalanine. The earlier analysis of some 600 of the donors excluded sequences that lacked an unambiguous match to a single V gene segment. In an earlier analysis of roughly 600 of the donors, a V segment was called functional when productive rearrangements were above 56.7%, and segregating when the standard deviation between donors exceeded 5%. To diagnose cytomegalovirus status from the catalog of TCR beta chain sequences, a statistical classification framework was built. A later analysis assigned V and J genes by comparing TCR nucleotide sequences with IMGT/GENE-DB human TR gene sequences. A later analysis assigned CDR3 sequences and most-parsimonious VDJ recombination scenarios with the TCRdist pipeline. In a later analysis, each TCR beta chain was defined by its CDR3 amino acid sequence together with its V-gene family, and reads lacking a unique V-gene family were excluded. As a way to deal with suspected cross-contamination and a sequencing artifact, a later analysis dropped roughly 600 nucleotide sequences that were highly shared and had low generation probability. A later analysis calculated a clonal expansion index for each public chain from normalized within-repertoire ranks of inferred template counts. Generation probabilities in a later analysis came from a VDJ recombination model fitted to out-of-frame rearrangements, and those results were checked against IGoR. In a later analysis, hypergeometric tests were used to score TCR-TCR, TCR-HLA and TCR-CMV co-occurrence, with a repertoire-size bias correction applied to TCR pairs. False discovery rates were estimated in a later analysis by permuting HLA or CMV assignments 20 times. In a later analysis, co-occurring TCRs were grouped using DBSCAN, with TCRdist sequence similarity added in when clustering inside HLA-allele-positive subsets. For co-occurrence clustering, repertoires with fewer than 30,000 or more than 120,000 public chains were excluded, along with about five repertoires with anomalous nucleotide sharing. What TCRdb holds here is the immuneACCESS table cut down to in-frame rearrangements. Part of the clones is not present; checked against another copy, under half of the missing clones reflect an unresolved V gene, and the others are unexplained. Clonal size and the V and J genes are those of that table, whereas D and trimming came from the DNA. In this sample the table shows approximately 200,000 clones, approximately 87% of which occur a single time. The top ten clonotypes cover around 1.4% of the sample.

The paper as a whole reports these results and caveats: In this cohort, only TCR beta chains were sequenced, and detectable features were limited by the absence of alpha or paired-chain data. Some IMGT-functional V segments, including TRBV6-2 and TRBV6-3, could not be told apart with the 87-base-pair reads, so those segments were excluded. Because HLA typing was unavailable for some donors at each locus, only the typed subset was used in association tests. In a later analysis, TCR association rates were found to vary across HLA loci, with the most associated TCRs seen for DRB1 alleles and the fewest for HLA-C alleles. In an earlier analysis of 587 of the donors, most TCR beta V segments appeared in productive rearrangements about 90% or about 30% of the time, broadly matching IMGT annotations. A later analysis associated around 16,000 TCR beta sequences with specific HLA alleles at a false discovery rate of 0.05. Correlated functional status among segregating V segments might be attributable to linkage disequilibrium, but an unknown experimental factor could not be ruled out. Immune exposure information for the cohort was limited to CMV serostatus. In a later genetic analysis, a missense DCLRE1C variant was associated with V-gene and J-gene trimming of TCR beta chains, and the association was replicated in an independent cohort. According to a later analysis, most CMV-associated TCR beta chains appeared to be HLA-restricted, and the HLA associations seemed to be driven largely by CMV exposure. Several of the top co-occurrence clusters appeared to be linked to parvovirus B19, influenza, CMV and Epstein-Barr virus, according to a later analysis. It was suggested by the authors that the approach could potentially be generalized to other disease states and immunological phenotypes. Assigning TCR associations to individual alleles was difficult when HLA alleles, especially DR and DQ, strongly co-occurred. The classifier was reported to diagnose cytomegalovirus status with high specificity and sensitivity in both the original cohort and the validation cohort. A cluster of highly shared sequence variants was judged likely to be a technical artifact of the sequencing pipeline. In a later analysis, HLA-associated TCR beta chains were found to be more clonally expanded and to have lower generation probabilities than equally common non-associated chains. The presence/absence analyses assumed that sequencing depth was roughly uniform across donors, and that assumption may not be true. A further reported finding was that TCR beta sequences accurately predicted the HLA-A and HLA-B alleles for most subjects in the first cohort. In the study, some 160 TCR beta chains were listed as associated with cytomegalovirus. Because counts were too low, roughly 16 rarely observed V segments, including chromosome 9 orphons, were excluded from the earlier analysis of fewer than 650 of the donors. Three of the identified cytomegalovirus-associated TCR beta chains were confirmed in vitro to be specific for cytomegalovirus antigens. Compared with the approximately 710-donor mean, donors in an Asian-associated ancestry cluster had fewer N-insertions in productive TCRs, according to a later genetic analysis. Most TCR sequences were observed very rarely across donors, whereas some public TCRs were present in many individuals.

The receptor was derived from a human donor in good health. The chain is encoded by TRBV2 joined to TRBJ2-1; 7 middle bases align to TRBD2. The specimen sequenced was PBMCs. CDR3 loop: CASSVDWRGNNEQFF. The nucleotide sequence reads TGTGCCAGCAGTGTGGACTGGCGGGGGAACAATGAGCAGTTCTTC.